This TCR beta chain was sequenced for a study of beta chain features in type 1 diabetes (dated by TCRdb to the late 2010s). For the study in its entirety: Mean age, gender distribution, total cell number and subset yield did not differ between patients and healthy donors. In the study, recently diagnosed type 1 diabetes patients and matched healthy donors were compared on the TCRB repertoires of their sorted circulating CD4+ T cell subsets. Naive and central memory subsets were obtained from all 28 donors, but regulatory and stem cell-like memory subsets were isolated from only 8 patients and about 8 healthy donors. A total of 100 million to 110 million sorted cells were examined across all samples, and a strong correlation was observed between cell number per subset and RNA yield.

With regard to this clone: The antigen this receptor binds is unknown. The input lacks base qualities; no much larger clone sits a single base away.

Counted from cysteine to phenylalanine, this CDR3 has 14 amino acids. The kept DNA is CDR3 alone, 42 bases in frame from the first base. The V end loses 6 bases and the J end loses 1 base, and a stretch of 13 bases separates them. In the germline V gene (reference sequence), CDR1 corresponds to LNHNV and CDR2 to YYDKDF. What the study reported, not specific to this receptor: Because cDNA was sequenced instead of genomic DNA, highly expressing activated cells could be over-represented, though the groups showed no difference in activation or CD3 levels. Fewer insertions and more nucleotide deletions at VDJ recombination sites were observed in patients with type 1 diabetes, implying thymic rearrangement abnormalities. Because the HLA sub-analyses included only small numbers of individuals, any influence of HLA type on TCRB rearrangement was left unresolved. PCR may preferentially amplify shorter templates, but because patient and control samples were amplified and corrected together, any resulting skew would affect both groups equally. A moderate but significant shortening of TCRB CDR3 length was observed in type 1 diabetes patients in all four CD4+ subsets. Naive, central memory and regulatory TCRB repertoires appeared more similar among patients than among healthy donors.

From each donor, a single peripheral blood sample of 95 to 150 mL on average was drawn into heparinised tubes. A BD FACSAria II and a panel including CD45RO, CCR7, CD25, CD127, CD95 and CD27 were used to sort naive, central memory, regulatory and stem cell-like memory CD4+ T cells. Purity was above 95% for every sorted population. PBMCs were isolated right away by Lymphoprep density gradient centrifugation and were stained directly, without culture. So that batch effects would be minimized, each experiment stained and sorted samples in pairs, pairing one healthy donor with one patient. The High Capacity cDNA Reverse Transcription Kit was used to reverse transcribe all of the isolated RNA, meaning that expressed TCRB transcripts were what got sequenced. Deep immunoSEQ sequencing was applied to naive, central memory and regulatory T cell samples, giving an average of roughly 3.5 million total reads per sample. Sorted cells were lysed in RLT buffer and RNA was extracted with DNase-treated RNeasy Micro or Mini kits, depending on cell number. To prevent cross-contamination, every cell subset was processed on its own, while patient and healthy donor samples were processed together. The immunoSEQ multiplex PCR was used to amplify TCRB sequences from cDNA, generating 87-bp fragments that spanned the CDR3 region. Sequencing of the amplicons was done on the Illumina HiSeq platform. Concerning the study's data processing: Synthetic template baselines were used to correct PCR bias computationally, reads within Hamming distance 2 were collapsed, and singletons that could not be merged were discarded. Reads were aligned against IMGT so that V, D and J genes, CDR3 length and insertions or deletions at six rearrangement sites could be assigned. Within each subset, clonotype counts were normalized to sorted cell number, and only after that were true diversity and Gini coefficients computed with the tcR R package. The overlap coefficient, calculated on TCRB nucleotide sequences, was used to quantify repertoire sharing. As a proxy for the pre-selection repertoire, out-of-frame TCRB sequences from naive cells were analyzed. Entries here come from immuneACCESS through TCRdb and include only in-frame sequences with V and J called. Some clones fail to appear in such tables; in the studies checked, an unresolved V gene covers under half of the shortfall, and the cause of the remainder is unknown. From that table come the V and J calls and clone size; the DNA was used to work out D and trimming. A total of under 550,000 clones appear in this sample, about an eighth of them only once. The ten biggest clones cover approximately 0.045% of the sample.

Sequenced input: naive CD4+ T cells from blood. In light of the paper, this sample's cell subset or site label describes: true naive CD4+ T cells. The chain joins TRBV15 to TRBJ2-7, with the D assignment possibly TRBD1 or TRBD2, given 5 matching bases for each. The source is a woman aged 18 to 35 in good health. Here is the DNA: TGTGCCACCAGGAGGTCAGGGAGATCCTACGAGCAGTACTTC. Its protein product is CATRRSGRSYEQYF.